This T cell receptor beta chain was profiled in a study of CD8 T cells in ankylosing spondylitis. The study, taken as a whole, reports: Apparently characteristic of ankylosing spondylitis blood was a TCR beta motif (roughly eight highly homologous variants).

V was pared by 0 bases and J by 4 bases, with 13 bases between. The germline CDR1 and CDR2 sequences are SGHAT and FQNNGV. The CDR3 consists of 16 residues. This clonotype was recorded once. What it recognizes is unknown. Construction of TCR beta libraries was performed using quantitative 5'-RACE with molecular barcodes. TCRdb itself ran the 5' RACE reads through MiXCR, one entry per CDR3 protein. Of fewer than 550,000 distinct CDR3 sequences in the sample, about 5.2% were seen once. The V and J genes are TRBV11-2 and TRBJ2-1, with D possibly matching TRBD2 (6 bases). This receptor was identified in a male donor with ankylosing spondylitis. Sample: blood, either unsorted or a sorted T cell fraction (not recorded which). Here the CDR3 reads CASSLDRGLLYNEQFF. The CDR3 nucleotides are TGTGCCAGCAGCTTAGACCGGGGACTCCTGTACAATGAGCAGTTCTTC.